This TCR beta chain was sequenced for a study of radiotherapy plus CTLA-4 blockade in lung cancer. Whole-study context: Patients showed objective responses in over 15% of cases, and disease control was achieved by under 35%.

Regarding the study as a whole: Response was reportedly best predicted by early blood T cell clone dynamics, with interferon-beta.

A remark on this clone: No antigen is known for it.

Germline assignment: CDR1 MGHRA and CDR2 YSYEKL. V gave up 4 bases and J gave up 4 bases, with 10 bases separating them. The CDR3 extends over 13 amino acids. Produced via immunoSEQ multiplex PCR; TCRdb's table is partial and in-frame only. The sample carries around 72,000 clones, approximately 80% recorded once. The starting material was peripheral blood, obtained from a patient treated with radiotherapy plus ipilimumab. V and J are TRBV4-1 and TRBJ1-2; no firm D call. This sequence was found in a human donor with non-small cell lung cancer who had a complete response to radiotherapy plus ipilimumab. CDR3 loop: CASSLDWSYGYTF. The CDR3 coding sequence is TGCGCCAGCAGCCTAGATTGGTCCTATGGCTACACCTTC.